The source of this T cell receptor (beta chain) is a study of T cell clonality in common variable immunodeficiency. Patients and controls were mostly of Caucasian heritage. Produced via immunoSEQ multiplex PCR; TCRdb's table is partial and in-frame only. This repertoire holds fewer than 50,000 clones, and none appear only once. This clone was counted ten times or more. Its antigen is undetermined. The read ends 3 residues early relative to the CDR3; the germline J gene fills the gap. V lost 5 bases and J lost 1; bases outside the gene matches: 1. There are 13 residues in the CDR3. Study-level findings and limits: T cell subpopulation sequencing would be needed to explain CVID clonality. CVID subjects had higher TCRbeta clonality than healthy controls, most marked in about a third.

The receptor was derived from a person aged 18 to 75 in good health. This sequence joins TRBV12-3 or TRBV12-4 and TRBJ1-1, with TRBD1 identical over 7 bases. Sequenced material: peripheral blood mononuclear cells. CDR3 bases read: TGTGCCAGCAGTCAGGGGGAGAACACTGAA. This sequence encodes CASSQGENTE. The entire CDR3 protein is CASSQGENTEAFF.